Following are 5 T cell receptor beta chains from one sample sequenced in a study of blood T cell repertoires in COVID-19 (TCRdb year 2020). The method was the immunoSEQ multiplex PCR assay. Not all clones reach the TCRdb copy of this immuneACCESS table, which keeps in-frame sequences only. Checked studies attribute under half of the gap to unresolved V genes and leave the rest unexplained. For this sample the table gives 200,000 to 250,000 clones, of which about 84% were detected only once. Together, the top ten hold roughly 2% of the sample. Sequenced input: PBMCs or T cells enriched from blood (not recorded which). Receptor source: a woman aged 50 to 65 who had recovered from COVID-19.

CDR3 sequence (DNA): TGTGCCAGCAGCCACCCAGGGTCTGGAAACACCATATATTTT. It codes for CASSHPGSGNTIYF. The chain uses TRBV5-5 and TRBJ1-3, with D perhaps TRBD1 (5 bases). With 4 bases removed from V and 1 base from J, the gap between germline ends came to 9 bases. The germline V gene encodes CDR1 SGHKS and CDR2 YYEKEE (reference sequence). The CDR3 spans 14 residues.

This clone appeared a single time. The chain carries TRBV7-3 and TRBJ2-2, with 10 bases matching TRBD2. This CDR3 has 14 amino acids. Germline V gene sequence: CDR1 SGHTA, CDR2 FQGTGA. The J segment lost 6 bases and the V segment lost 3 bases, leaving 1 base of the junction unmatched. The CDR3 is CASSFLAGAGELFF. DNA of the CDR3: TGTGCCAGCAGCTTCCTAGCGGGAGCCGGGGAGCTGTTTTTT.

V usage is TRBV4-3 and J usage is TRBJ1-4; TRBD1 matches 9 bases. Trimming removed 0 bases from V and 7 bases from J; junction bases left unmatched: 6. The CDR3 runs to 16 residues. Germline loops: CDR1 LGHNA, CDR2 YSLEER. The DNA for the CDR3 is TGCGCCAGCAGCCAAGACTGGGGACAGGGCGCTGAAAAACTGTTTTTT. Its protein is CASSQDWGQGAEKLFF.

The CDR3 DNA is TGCGCCAGCAGCCAAAGAAAGACAGCCTCTAACTATGGCTACACCTTC. It encodes CASSQRKTASNYGYTF. The rearrangement uses TRBV4-3 and TRBJ1-2; perhaps TRBD1 as D (5 bases). V lost 2 bases and J 0 bases, leaving 13 bases between the germline ends. Germline V CDR1 and CDR2: LGHNA, YSLEER. CDR3 length equals 16 residues.

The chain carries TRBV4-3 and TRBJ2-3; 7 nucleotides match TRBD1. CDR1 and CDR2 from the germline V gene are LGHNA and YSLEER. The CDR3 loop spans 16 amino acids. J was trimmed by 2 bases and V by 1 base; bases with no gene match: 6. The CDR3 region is CASSQGTGAITDTQYF. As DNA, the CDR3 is TGCGCCAGCAGCCAAGGAACAGGGGCGATCACAGATACGCAGTATTTT.